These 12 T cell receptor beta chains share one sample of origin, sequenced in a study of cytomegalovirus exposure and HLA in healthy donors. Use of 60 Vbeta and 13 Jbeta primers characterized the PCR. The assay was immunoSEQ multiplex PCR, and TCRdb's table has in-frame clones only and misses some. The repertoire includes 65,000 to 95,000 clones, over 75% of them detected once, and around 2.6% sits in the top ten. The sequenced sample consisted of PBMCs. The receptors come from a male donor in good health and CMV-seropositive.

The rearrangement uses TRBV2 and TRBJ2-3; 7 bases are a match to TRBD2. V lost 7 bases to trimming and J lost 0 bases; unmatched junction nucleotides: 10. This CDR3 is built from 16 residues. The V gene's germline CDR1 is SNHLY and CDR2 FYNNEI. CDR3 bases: TGTGCCAGCAAGAGGTCGGGACTAAGAAGCACAGATACGCAGTATTTT. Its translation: CASKRSGLRSTDTQYF.

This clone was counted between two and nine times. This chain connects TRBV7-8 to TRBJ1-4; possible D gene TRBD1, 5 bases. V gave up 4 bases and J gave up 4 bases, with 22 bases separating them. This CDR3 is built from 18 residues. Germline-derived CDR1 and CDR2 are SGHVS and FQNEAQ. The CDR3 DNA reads TGTGCCAGCAGCTCGCCGTTGGGAGGGGCGGTGATTAATGAAAAACTGTTTTTT. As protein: CASSSPLGGAVINEKLFF.

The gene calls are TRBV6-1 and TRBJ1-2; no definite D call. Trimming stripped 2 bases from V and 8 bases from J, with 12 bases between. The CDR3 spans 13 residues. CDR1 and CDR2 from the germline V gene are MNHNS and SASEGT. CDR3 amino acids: CASSERGSGGYTF. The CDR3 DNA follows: TGTGCCAGCAGTGAACGAGGGTCGGGCGGCTACACCTTC.

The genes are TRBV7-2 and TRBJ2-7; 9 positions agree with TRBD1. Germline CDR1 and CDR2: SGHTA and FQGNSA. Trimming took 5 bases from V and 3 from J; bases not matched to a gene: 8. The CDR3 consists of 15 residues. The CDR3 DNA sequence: TGTGCCAGCAGCAGGGGACAGGGACAGGTCTACGAGCAGTACTTC. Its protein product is CASSRGQGQVYEQYF. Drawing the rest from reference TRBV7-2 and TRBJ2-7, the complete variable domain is GAGVSQSPSNKVTEKGKDVELRCDPISGHTALYWYRQSLGQGLEFLIYFQGNSAPDKSGLPSDRFSAERTGGSVSTLTIQRTQQEDSAVYLCASSRGQGQVYEQYFGPGTRLTVT.

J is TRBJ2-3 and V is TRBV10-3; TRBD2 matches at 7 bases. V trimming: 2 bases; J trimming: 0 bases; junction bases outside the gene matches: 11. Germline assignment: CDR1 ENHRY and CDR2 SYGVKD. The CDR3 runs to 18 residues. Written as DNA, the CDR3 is TGTGCCATCAGTGAGACTAAAGGGCTAGCGGAGAGCACAGATACGCAGTATTTT. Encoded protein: CAISETKGLAESTDTQYF.

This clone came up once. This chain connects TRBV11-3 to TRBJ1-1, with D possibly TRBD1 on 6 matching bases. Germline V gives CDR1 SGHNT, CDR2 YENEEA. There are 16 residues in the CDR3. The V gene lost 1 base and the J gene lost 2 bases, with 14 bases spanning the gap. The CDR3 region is CASSLGTDSLNTEAFF. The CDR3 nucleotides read TGTGCCAGCAGCTTAGGGACAGACAGCCTCAACACTGAAGCTTTCTTT.

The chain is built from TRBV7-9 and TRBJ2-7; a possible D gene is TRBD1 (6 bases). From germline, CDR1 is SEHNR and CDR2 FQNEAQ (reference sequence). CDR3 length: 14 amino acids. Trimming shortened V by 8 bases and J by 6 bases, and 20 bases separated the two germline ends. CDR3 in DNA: TGTGCCAGCGAGCTAGGACAGACGATTGGCGAGCAGTACTTC. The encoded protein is CASELGQTIGEQYF.

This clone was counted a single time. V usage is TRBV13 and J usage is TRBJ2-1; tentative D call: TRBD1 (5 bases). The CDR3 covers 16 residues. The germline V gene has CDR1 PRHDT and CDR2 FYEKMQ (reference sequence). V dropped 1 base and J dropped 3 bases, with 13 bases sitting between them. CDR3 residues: CASSLEGDRYYNEQFF. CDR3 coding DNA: TGTGCCAGCAGCTTAGAAGGGGATCGGTACTACAATGAGCAGTTCTTC.

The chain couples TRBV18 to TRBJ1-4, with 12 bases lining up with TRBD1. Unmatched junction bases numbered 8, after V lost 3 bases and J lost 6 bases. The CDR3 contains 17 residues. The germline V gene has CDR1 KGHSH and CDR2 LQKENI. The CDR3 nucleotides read TGTGCCAGCTCACCCTATTCGGGACAGGGGGCTCATGAAAAACTGTTTTTT. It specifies CASSPYSGQGAHEKLFF.

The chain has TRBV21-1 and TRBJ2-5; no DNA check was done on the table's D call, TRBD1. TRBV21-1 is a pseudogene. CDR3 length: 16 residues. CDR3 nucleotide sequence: TGTGCCAGCAGCAAAGGAGGTAGTCCAGGGTGGGAGACCCAGTACTTC. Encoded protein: CASSKGGSPGWETQYF.

This chain's CDR3 is CASSAGTSGANEQFF. The CDR3 DNA sequence: TGTGCCAGCAGTGCCGGGACTAGCGGGGCAAATGAGCAGTTCTTC. The chain has TRBV6-1 and TRBJ2-1; 13 nucleotides agree with TRBD2. The germline CDR1 and CDR2 sequences are MNHNS and SASEGT. V dropped 4 bases and J dropped 7; count of bases not matched to a gene: 4. This CDR3 spans 15 amino acids.

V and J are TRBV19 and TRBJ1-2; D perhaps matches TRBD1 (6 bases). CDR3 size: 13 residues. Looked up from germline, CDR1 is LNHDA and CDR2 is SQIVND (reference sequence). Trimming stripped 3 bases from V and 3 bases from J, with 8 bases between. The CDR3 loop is CASSMNRDYGYTF. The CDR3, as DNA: TGTGCCAGTAGTATGAACAGGGACTATGGCTACACCTTC.